This entry lists 29 T cell receptor beta chains sequenced from one sample in a study of PD-1 blockade in classical Hodgkin lymphoma. Repertoires were generated with immunoSEQ multiplex PCR, while TCRdb's copy carries only in-frame clones and drops some. The sample has under 40,000 clones, roughly nine tenths seen once. Time point here: newly diagnosed, previously untreated cHL patient sample. Thawed PBMCs were the source of CD4+ T cells, purified by magnetic negative selection. The sample comprised CD4+ T cells from blood. The receptors derive from a human donor with classical Hodgkin lymphoma.

CDR3 in DNA: TGTGCCAGCAGTACCTTCGGGGGGGCTAACTATGGCTACACCTTC. Its translation is CASSTFGGANYGYTF. The chain couples TRBV6-4 to TRBJ1-2, with D possibly TRBD1 on 5 matching bases. Germline CDR1 and CDR2: MRHNA and SNTAGT. This CDR3 spans 15 amino acids. V shed 5 bases and J shed 0 bases, with 13 bases lying between them.

The chain joins TRBV4-1 to TRBJ2-1, with TRBD2 matching 12 bases. J lost 7 bases, V lost 4 bases, and 11 bases had no gene match. The CDR3 is 17 residues long. Germline V gene lookup returns CDR1 MGHRA and CDR2 YSYEKL. The CDR3 DNA follows: TGCGCCAGCAGCCGACTACCTCTAGCGGGAGGGCCAAATGAGCAGTTCTTC. Residues: CASSRLPLAGGPNEQFF.

This clone was detected a few times. The chain combines TRBV20-1 with TRBJ2-5; D is undetermined. The germline V gene has CDR1 DFQATT and CDR2 SNEGSKA (reference sequence). Deletions cut 5 bases from V and 4 bases from J, with 8 bases between. The CDR3 consists of 11 residues. The CDR3 DNA reads TGCAGTGCTTTGTGGAGAGAGACCCAGTACTTC. Its translation is CSALWRETQYF.

V is TRBV28 and J is TRBJ1-2; D unresolved. Between the trimmed V and J ends, which lost 4 bases and 5 bases, there was a span of 11 bases. The germline CDR1 and CDR2 sequences are MDHEN and SYDVKM. CDR3 length: 13 amino acids. The CDR3 loop reads CASSSPQRYGYTF. DNA of the CDR3: TGTGCCAGCAGTTCCCCCCAACGTTATGGCTACACCTTC.

This clone was detected a few times. This sequence joins TRBV18 and TRBJ1-1; no clear D. This CDR3 region has 16 residues. Trimming removed 1 base at V and 0 bases at J, with 12 bases between. Germline-derived CDR1 and CDR2 are KGHSH and LQKENI. The CDR3 region is CASSPRPTPMNTEAFF. The CDR3 nucleotides read TGTGCCAGCTCACCACGCCCAACTCCGATGAACACTGAAGCTTTCTTT.

The chain joins TRBV19 to TRBJ1-5, with TRBD1 as a possible D gene (5 bases). V lost 5 bases and J 0 bases, leaving 14 bases between the germline ends. CDR1 and CDR2 (germline): LNHDA, SQIVND (reference sequence). CDR3 length: 16 amino acids. CDR3 nucleotide sequence: TGTGCCAGTAGTGGGTTGGACACGTATAGCAATCAGCCCCAGCATTTT. Translating gives CASSGLDTYSNQPQHF.

This clone has just one count. The chain has TRBV5-4 and TRBJ1-1; 8 bases fit TRBD1. V was clipped by 4 bases and J by 0 bases; unmatched bases: 11. The germline CDR1 and CDR2 sequences are SGHNT and YYREEE (reference sequence). The CDR3 is 17 amino acids. The CDR3 spells CASSGGQGRAMNTEAFF. CDR3 coding DNA: TGTGCCAGCAGCGGCGGACAGGGACGTGCAATGAACACTGAAGCTTTCTTT.

The chain carries TRBV7-3 and TRBJ2-1; 10 bases are shared with TRBD2. Germline V gene lookup returns CDR1 SGHTA and CDR2 FQGTGA. J gave up 5 bases and V 5 bases, and 9 bases lay outside the gene matches. The CDR3 totals 16 residues. As DNA, the CDR3 is TGTGCCAGCAGCGCCCGGACTAGCGGTACCGACAATGAGCAGTTCTTC. It translates to CASSARTSGTDNEQFF. Supplemented by reference TRBV7-3 and TRBJ2-1, the full variable domain reads GAGVSQTPSNKVTEKGKYVELRCDPISGHTALYWYRQSLGQGPEFLIYFQGTGAADDSGLPNDRFFAVRPEGSVSTLKIQRTERGDSAVYLCASSARTSGTDNEQFFGPGTRLTVL.

This chain uses TRBV11-3 with TRBJ1-1; D gene unclear. The germline V and J ends were trimmed by 0 bases and 7 bases, with 12 bases remaining between them. The germline V gene has CDR1 SGHNT and CDR2 YENEEA. The CDR3 runs to 14 residues. In DNA form, the CDR3 reads TGTGCCAGCAGCTTAGATAGGACTTCTCTTGAAGCTTTCTTT. Translated: CASSLDRTSLEAFF.

The rearrangement joins TRBV7-9 to TRBJ1-3; tentatively, D is TRBD1 (5 bases). V dropped 5 bases and J dropped 0 bases, with 14 bases sitting between them. The CDR3 is 16 residues long. Germline V gene data show CDR1 as SEHNR and CDR2 as FQNEAQ (reference sequence). CDR3 loop: CASSLNRPLSGNTIYF. The CDR3 coding sequence is TGTGCCAGCAGCCTCAACAGGCCCCTCTCTGGAAACACCATATATTTT.

The chain combines TRBV7-9 with TRBJ1-2; 7 nucleotides align to TRBD1. There are 14 residues in the CDR3. Looked up from germline, CDR1 is SEHNR and CDR2 is FQNEAQ (reference sequence). V was pared by 2 bases and J by 7 bases, with 7 bases of the junction left unmatched. This CDR3 is CASSLMATGSGYTF. The CDR3 coding sequence is TGTGCCAGCAGCTTAATGGCGACAGGGTCTGGCTACACCTTC.

V gene TRBV7-6 combines with J gene TRBJ2-7; 8 bases align to TRBD1. Trimming cost V 5 bases and J 6 bases; bases outside gene matches: 9. The germline CDR1 and CDR2 sequences are SGHVS and FNYEAQ. The CDR3 runs 14 residues. The CDR3 reads CASSLTDRAAEQYF. In DNA, the CDR3 is TGTGCCAGCAGCCTCACGGACAGGGCAGCCGAGCAGTACTTC.

The chain recombines TRBV2 with TRBJ2-5; D is ambiguous. Germline V CDR1 and CDR2: SNHLY, FYNNEI. The CDR3 contains 12 residues. V was pared by 4 bases and J by 3 bases, with 6 bases between. CDR3: CASSVIEETQYF. CDR3 DNA: TGTGCCAGCAGTGTTATTGAAGAGACCCAGTACTTC.

This clone was counted between two and nine times. The rearrangement joins TRBV9 to TRBJ2-3; D not resolved. V lost 0 bases, J lost 0 bases, and 8 bases lay in between. Per germline, CDR1 SGDLS and CDR2 YYNGEE. CDR3 size: 15 residues. CDR3 amino acids: CASSVGVTSTDTQYF. As DNA, the CDR3 is TGTGCCAGCAGCGTAGGTGTGACTAGCACAGATACGCAGTATTTT.

The chain links TRBV7-8 to TRBJ1-2, with TRBD1 matching 7 bases. The ends lost 5 bases at V and 5 bases at J; junction bases unmatched: 8. The CDR3 length is 14 residues. In germline, CDR1 is SGHVS, CDR2 FQNEAQ. This CDR3 reads CASSLGDSPYGYTF. The CDR3, as DNA: TGTGCCAGCAGCCTAGGGGACAGCCCGTATGGCTACACCTTC.

The chain has TRBV7-9 and TRBJ1-1; no firm D call. V was trimmed by 3 bases and J by 5 bases, leaving 13 bases between them. Germline V lookup: CDR1 SEHNR, CDR2 FQNEAQ (reference sequence). The CDR3 is 14 amino acids. CDR3 DNA sequence: TGTGCCAGCAGCTTCCAAGGGTTGCTTACTGAAGCTTTCTTT. It is translated as CASSFQGLLTEAFF.

This rearrangement joins TRBV27 to TRBJ1-1; D is uncertain. Trimming stripped 0 bases from V and 4 bases from J, with 9 bases between. Per the germline V gene, CDR1 is MNHEY and CDR2 is SMNVEV (reference sequence). This CDR3 comprises 14 residues. The CDR3 DNA sequence: TGTGCCAGCAGTTTATCCCCCTCAATCACTGAAGCTTTCTTT. Its translation: CASSLSPSITEAFF.

The chain employs TRBV5-1 and TRBJ1-1, with D uncertain. This CDR3 comprises 15 residues. Germline CDR1 SGHRS, CDR2 YFSETQ. Trimming took 7 bases from V and 0 from J, leaving 16 bases between them. The CDR3 is CASSWGNGMNTEAFF. CDR3 in DNA: TGCGCCAGCTCCTGGGGAAATGGAATGAACACTGAAGCTTTCTTT.

The chain links TRBV4-1 to TRBJ2-2, with D perhaps matching TRBD2 (5 bases). The CDR3 is made up of 17 amino acids. Germline V CDR1 and CDR2: MGHRA, YSYEKL. With 4 bases removed from V and 0 bases from J, the gap between germline ends came to 15 bases. The chain's CDR3 is CASSPRGAEANTGELFF. The DNA of the CDR3 is TGCGCCAGCAGCCCTCGGGGAGCGGAAGCGAACACCGGGGAGCTGTTTTTT.

The rearrangement links TRBV9 to TRBJ2-1; 10 nucleotides align to TRBD2. Germline CDR1 is SGDLS and CDR2 is YYNGEE. The CDR3 has 16 residues. V shed 2 bases and J 4 bases; nucleotides not matched to a gene: 6. The CDR3 region is CASSVLAGVGYNEQFF. CDR3 sequence (DNA): TGTGCCAGCAGCGTGCTAGCGGGAGTTGGGTACAATGAGCAGTTCTTC.

This chain uses TRBV5-1 with TRBJ2-1, with 8 bases aligning to TRBD2. The CDR3 length is 15 residues. The germline V gene has CDR1 SGHRS and CDR2 YFSETQ. The junction had 1 base not matched to a gene; V was cut back by 1 base and J by 1 base. This chain's CDR3 is CASSLQRESYNEQFF. Written as DNA, the CDR3 is TGCGCCAGCAGCTTGCAGCGGGAGTCCTACAATGAGCAGTTCTTC.

The genes are TRBV6-1 and TRBJ1-2; 8 bases align to TRBD1. CDR1 is MNHNS and CDR2 is SASEGT in the germline V gene. The trim removed 7 bases at V and 8 bases at J, leaving 12 bases unmatched. The CDR3 consists of 14 residues. The CDR3 nucleotides are TGTGCCAGCACCGAAGCTGCAGGGGGCCGCGGCTACACCTTC. Protein: CASTEAAGGRGYTF.

As regards this clone: Likely a read error: the CDR3 ends without its conserved phenylalanine or tryptophan. It is unclear where the CDR3 begins or ends on the DNA, so no DNA is shown, and the CDR3 is as TCRdb lists it. This sequence joins TRBV29-1 and TRBJ1-4. Germline values: CDR1 SQVTM, CDR2 ANQGSEA. The CDR3 length is 13 residues, termini included. The CDR3 protein is CSVESGWQQAQSS.

The rearrangement uses TRBV5-4 and TRBJ2-3; TRBD2 matches 15 bases. This CDR3 is 18 amino acids long. The germline V gene has CDR1 SGHNT and CDR2 YYREEE (reference sequence). V lost 2 bases to trimming and J lost 3 bases; unmatched junction nucleotides: 7. The CDR3 DNA sequence: TGTGCCAGCAGCTTTGGGACTAGCGGGAGGTTGGGAACAGATACGCAGTATTTT. Protein product: CASSFGTSGRLGTDTQYF.

The V call is TRBV9, the J call TRBJ2-1, with a possible D match to TRBD2 (5 bases). Trimming stripped 3 bases from V and 5 bases from J, with 6 bases between. The germline V gene encodes CDR1 SGDLS and CDR2 YYNGEE. The CDR3 consists of 12 residues. As DNA, the CDR3 is TGTGCCAGCAGCGACGGGGACAATGAGCAGTTCTTC. Its protein is CASSDGDNEQFF.

The chain couples TRBV6-5 to TRBJ1-1; TRBD1 is a possible D gene (6 bases). Per the germline V gene, CDR1 is MNHEY and CDR2 is SVGAGI. This CDR3 comprises 14 residues. V gave up 1 base and J gave up 1 base, with 7 bases separating them. The CDR3 DNA follows: TGTGCCAGCAGTTACTTACAGGGGAACACTGAAGCTTTCTTT. Protein sequence: CASSYLQGNTEAFF.

The chain carries TRBV19 and TRBJ1-2; possibly TRBD1 for D (5 bases). V was cut by 4 bases and J by 6 bases, with 9 bases left in between. Germline lookup yields CDR1 LNHDA and CDR2 SQIVND (reference sequence). The length of the CDR3 is 12 residues. For the CDR3, the DNA is TGTGCCAGTAGTACGGGGGATCATGGCTACACCTTC. Its protein product is CASSTGDHGYTF.

The chain is built from TRBV23-1 and TRBJ2-7; 8 bases fit TRBD1. TRBV23-1 is sorted into the ORF group, with uncertain function. This CDR3 spans 16 amino acids. V was pared by 2 bases and J by 0 bases, with 6 bases of the junction left unmatched. The CDR3: CASSQAGGPNSYEQYV. The CDR3 DNA reads as TGCGCCAGCAGTCAAGCAGGGGGCCCCAACTCCTACGAGCAGTACGTC.

The genes are TRBV6-1 and TRBJ2-3; D unclear. This CDR3 comprises 16 residues. CDR1 is MNHNS and CDR2 is SASEGT in the germline V gene. Trimming took 3 bases from V and 2 from J, leaving 15 bases between them. CDR3 region: CASSEPRLLFTDTQYF. The CDR3 DNA sequence: TGTGCCAGCAGTGAGCCCCGATTACTATTCACAGATACGCAGTATTTT.